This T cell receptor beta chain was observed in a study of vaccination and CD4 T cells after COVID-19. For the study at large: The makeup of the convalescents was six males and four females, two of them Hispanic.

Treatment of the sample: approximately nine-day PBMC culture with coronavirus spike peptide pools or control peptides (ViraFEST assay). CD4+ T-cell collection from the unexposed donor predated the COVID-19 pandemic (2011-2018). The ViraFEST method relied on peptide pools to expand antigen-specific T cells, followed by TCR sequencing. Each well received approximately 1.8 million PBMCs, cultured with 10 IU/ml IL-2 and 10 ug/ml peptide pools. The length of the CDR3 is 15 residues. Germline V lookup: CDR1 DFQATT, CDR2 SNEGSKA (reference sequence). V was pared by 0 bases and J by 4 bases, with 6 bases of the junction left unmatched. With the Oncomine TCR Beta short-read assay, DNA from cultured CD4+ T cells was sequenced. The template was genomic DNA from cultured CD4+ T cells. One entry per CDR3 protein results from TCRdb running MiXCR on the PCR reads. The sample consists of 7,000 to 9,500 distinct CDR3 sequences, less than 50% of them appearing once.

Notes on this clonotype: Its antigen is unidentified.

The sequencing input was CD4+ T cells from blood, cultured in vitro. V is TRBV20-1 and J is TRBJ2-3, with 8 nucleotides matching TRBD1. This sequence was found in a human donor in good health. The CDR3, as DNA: TGCAGTGCTAGAGATAGGCGGACAGGGCCAGATACGCAGTATTTT. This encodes CSARDRRTGPDTQYF.